These T cell receptor beta chains were read from a single sample in a study of PD-1 blockade in classical Hodgkin lymphoma. Produced via immunoSEQ multiplex PCR; TCRdb's table is partial and in-frame only. The sample lists approximately 41,000 clones, 60% to 75% seen once, with 2.5% to 3.5% in the top ten. Sequencing was performed on peripheral blood mononuclear cells (PBMCs), taken before the fourth cycle of nivolumab. These receptors came from a human donor with classical Hodgkin lymphoma. CDR3s include the opening cysteine and the closing phenylalanine or tryptophan. The D gene is left open where the match is weak. Some rows have no size entry. The others give once, few or many, or a class for an expanded clone.

D	size	J	V	CDR3	DNA
TRBD1	.	TRBJ1-3	TRBV15	CATSYTRDRASGNTIYF	TGTGCCACCAGTTATACCCGGGACAGGGCCTCTGGAAACACCATATATTTT
.	.	TRBJ1-2	TRBV28	CASSFRRGPGGYTF	TGTGCCAGCAGTTTCCGGCGGGGACCTGGTGGCTACACCTTC
TRBD1	.	TRBJ1-1	TRBV7-2	CASSLEGAPNTEAFF	TGTGCCAGCAGCTTAGAGGGGGCCCCGAACACTGAAGCTTTCTTT
TRBD2	.	TRBJ2-4	TRBV25-1	CASSVAGKNIQYF	TGTGCCAGCAGTGTAGCGGGAAAAAACATTCAGTACTTC
.	.	TRBJ2-2	TRBV7-8	CASSLMVLANTGELFF	TGTGCCAGCAGCTTAATGGTTCTAGCGAACACCGGGGAGCTGTTTTTT
TRBD1	.	TRBJ1-2	TRBV27	CASSFRQGASGYTF	TGTGCCAGCAGTTTTCGACAGGGGGCTTCTGGCTACACCTTC
TRBD1	.	TRBJ2-7	TRBV6-5	CASRGRGPYEQYF	TGTGCCAGCAGGGGCAGGGGGCCCTACGAGCAGTACTTC
TRBD1	.	TRBJ1-5	TRBV18	CASSPGTGAGQPQHF	TGTGCCAGCTCACCTGGGACAGGGGCTGGTCAGCCCCAGCATTTT
TRBD2	.	TRBJ2-3	TRBV6-5	CASSYALAGSTDTQYF	TGTGCCAGCAGTTACGCACTAGCGGGGAGCACAGATACGCAGTATTTT
.	.	TRBJ2-7	TRBV6-5	CASSLGQALYEQYF	TGTGCCAGCAGTTTGGGGCAGGCTCTCTACGAGCAGTACTTC
.	.	TRBJ1-1	TRBV6-5	CASSYSEQMNTEAFF	TGTGCCAGCAGTTACTCAGAACAGATGAACACTGAAGCTTTCTTT
.	.	TRBJ1-4	TRBV2	CASSGGVNEKLFF	TGTGCCAGCAGTGGAGGGGTTAATGAAAAACTGTTTTTT
.	.	TRBJ1-1	TRBV7-2	CASSLDFRGIGEAFF	TGTGCCAGCAGCTTAGATTTTAGAGGGATTGGTGAAGCTTTCTTT
.	.	TRBJ2-3	TRBV7-2	CASSLARAGTDTQYF	TGTGCCAGCAGCTTAGCGCGGGCAGGGACAGATACGCAGTATTTT
TRBD1	.	TRBJ2-3	TRBV30	CAWNRGSTDTQYF	TGTGCCTGGAACAGGGGGAGCACAGATACGCAGTATTTT
.	.	TRBJ2-7	TRBV11-3	CASSLNAGTEQYF	TGTGCCAGCAGCTTGAATGCGGGTACTGAGCAGTACTTC
.	few	TRBJ2-1	TRBV18	CASSPPGFSYNEQFF	TGTGCCAGCTCACCACCCGGCTTCTCCTACAATGAGCAGTTCTTC
.	.	TRBJ2-3	TRBV4-3	CASSPTGTPTDTQYF	TGCGCCAGCAGCCCCACCGGGACGCCCACAGATACGCAGTATTTT
TRBD2	.	TRBJ2-3	TRBV5-1	CASSTGLAGVTDTQYF	TGCGCCAGCAGCACTGGACTAGCGGGAGTGACAGATACGCAGTATTTT
.	.	TRBJ1-5	TRBV7-9	CASSLESGSNQPQHF	TGTGCCAGCAGCTTAGAGTCAGGGAGCAATCAGCCCCAGCATTTT
.	.	TRBJ1-1	TRBV28	CASTLPRGNTEAFF	TGTGCCAGCACCCTCCCGCGCGGGAACACTGAAGCTTTCTTT
TRBD1	.	TRBJ1-5	TRBV19	CASSTPQGTGIQPQHF	TGTGCCAGTAGTACCCCACAGGGGACGGGTATTCAGCCCCAGCATTTT